The 10 T cell receptor beta chains reported below all come from one sample, sequenced in a study of T cell responses to AZD1222 COVID-19 vaccine. The protocol was immunoSEQ multiplex PCR, while the TCRdb copy is restricted to in-frame clones and leaves out a portion. The sample shows about 260,000 clones, more than 80% of them seen only once. Here the sequenced sample was peripheral blood, taken on day 0 of AZD1222 vaccination. The receptors were gathered from an adult in good health.

The rearrangement links TRBV9 to TRBJ1-5, with D uncertain. Germline lookup yields CDR1 SGDLS and CDR2 YYNGEE. V was trimmed by 3 bases and J by 6 bases, leaving 10 bases between them. The CDR3 runs 13 residues. Here the CDR3 DNA reads TGTGCCAGCAGCGCCGATTGGGGTCAGCCCCAGCATTTT. Translation: CASSADWGQPQHF.

The V gene is TRBV10-3, the J gene TRBJ1-5, with D uncertain. Germline-derived CDR1 and CDR2 are ENHRY and SYGVKD. The CDR3 runs 15 residues. The germline V and J ends were trimmed by 10 bases and 1 base, with 17 bases remaining between them. The CDR3 loop is CATAGGDPSNQPQHF. CDR3 DNA sequence: TGTGCCACAGCGGGTGGAGATCCGAGCAATCAGCCCCAGCATTTT.

The chain recombines TRBV5-6 with TRBJ1-2, with D perhaps matching TRBD1 (5 bases). Trimming stripped 4 bases from V and 3 bases from J, with 10 bases between. This CDR3 has 13 residues. Germline V lookup: CDR1 SGHDT, CDR2 YYEEEE. The CDR3 loop reads CASSTDSYYGYTF. The CDR3, as DNA: TGTGCCAGCAGCACTGACAGCTACTATGGCTACACCTTC.

This clone was recorded a few times. V usage is TRBV2 and J usage is TRBJ1-1; tentative D call: TRBD1 (5 bases). Per germline, CDR1 SNHLY and CDR2 FYNNEI. The CDR3 is made up of 12 amino acids. V dropped 6 bases and J dropped 5 bases, with 10 bases sitting between them. The CDR3 DNA is TGTGCCAGCAGGGCGGACATGACTGAAGCTTTCTTT. Its protein is CASRADMTEAFF.

This chain joins TRBV28 and TRBJ2-5; TRBD1 aligns across 9 bases. J lost 6 bases, V lost 6 bases, and 8 bases had no gene match. The germline V gene encodes CDR1 MDHEN and CDR2 SYDVKM. This CDR3 contains 14 residues. The CDR3 here is CASRAGTGIQTQYF. The CDR3 coding sequence is TGTGCCAGCAGGGCCGGGACAGGGATCCAGACCCAGTACTTC.

The gene calls are TRBV20-1 and TRBJ2-7; possibly TRBD1 for D (6 bases). CDR1 is DFQATT, CDR2 SNEGSKA, per germline (reference sequence). CDR3 size: 15 residues. The germline V and J ends were trimmed by 3 bases and 4 bases, with 19 bases remaining between them. The CDR3 reads CSASIWGRRVYEQYF. CDR3 sequence (DNA): TGCAGTGCTAGTATCTGGGGGCGACGAGTTTACGAGCAGTACTTC.

The J gene is TRBJ2-1, the V gene TRBV5-1; possibly TRBD1 or TRBD2 for D (5 bases each). Germline values: CDR1 SGHRS, CDR2 YFSETQ. Trimming stripped 5 bases from V and 5 bases from J, with 14 bases between. The CDR3 extends over 14 amino acids. CDR3 sequence reads: CASRRAGRNNEQFF. Here the CDR3 DNA reads TGCGCCAGCAGGCGGGCAGGGAGAAACAATGAGCAGTTCTTC.

The CDR3, as DNA: TGTGCCAGCAGTTTTCTACTGCGTGAGCAGTACTTC. Translating it yields CASSFLLREQYF. The chain couples TRBV28 to TRBJ2-7; D unclear. Germline V gene lookup returns CDR1 MDHEN and CDR2 SYDVKM. V dropped 3 bases and J dropped 7 bases, with 10 bases sitting between them. This CDR3 spans 12 amino acids.

This sequence joins TRBV20-1 and TRBJ1-6; no firm D call. The CDR3 sequence is 11 residues long. Germline assignment: CDR1 DFQATT and CDR2 SNEGSKA (reference sequence). The V gene lost 6 bases and the J gene lost 14 bases, with 14 bases spanning the gap. The CDR3 spells CSASGLWALHF. CDR3 DNA: TGCAGTGCCTCAGGCCTTTGGGCCCTCCACTTT.

This chain links TRBV5-1 with TRBJ1-1, with 8 bases matching TRBD1. Germline trimming cut 4 bases from V and 5 bases from J; bases unmatched to any gene: 10. This CDR3 has 15 amino acids. CDR1 and CDR2 (germline): SGHRS, YFSETQ. This CDR3 is CASSPRVQGATEAFF. The CDR3 DNA reads as TGCGCCAGCAGCCCGAGGGTGCAGGGGGCAACTGAAGCTTTCTTT.